The present T cell receptor (beta chain) was sequenced within a study of CD8+ T cells in alopecia areata. Treatment indicated: oral pan-JAK inhibitor, 5-10 mg twice daily. Peripheral blood, together with lesional scalp punch biopsies, was collected from alopecia areata patients. Broader study findings: Persistence during tofacitinib was seen for many expanded lesional clones in scalp and blood.

There are a few counts of this clone. What it recognizes is unknown. This CDR3 is also generated by other DNA sequences in the sample. Germline V gene data show CDR1 as SGHRS and CDR2 as YFSETQ. The CDR3 is 13 residues long. V lost 0 bases, J lost 4 bases, and 5 bases lay in between. Sequencing used cDNA as its template, made by extracting RNA and reverse transcribing it. Method: immunoSEQ multiplex PCR; TCRdb's copy keeps in-frame clones and lacks some. The sample holds 150,000 to 250,000 clones; over 45% are singletons and the top ten take approximately 5.1%. V is TRBV5-1 and J is TRBJ1-5, with unresolved D. This TCR derives from a human donor with alopecia areata. The sequenced sample was CD4+ T cells sorted from blood, obtained at week 24, from a patient treated with tofacitinib. CDR3 amino acids: CASSLDSNQPQHF. For the CDR3, the DNA is TGCGCCAGCAGCTTGGACTCTAATCAGCCCCAGCATTTT.